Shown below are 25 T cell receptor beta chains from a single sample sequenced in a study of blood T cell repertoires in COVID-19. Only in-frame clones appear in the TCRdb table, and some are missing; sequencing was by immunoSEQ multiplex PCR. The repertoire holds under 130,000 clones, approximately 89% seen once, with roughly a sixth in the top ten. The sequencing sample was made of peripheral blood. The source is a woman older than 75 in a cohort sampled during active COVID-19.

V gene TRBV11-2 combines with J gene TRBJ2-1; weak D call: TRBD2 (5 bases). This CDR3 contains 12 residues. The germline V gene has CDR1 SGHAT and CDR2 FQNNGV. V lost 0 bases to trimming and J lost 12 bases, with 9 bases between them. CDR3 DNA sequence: TGTGCCAGCAGCTTAGAATTAGGGAGGCAGTTCTTC. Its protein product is CASSLELGRQFF.

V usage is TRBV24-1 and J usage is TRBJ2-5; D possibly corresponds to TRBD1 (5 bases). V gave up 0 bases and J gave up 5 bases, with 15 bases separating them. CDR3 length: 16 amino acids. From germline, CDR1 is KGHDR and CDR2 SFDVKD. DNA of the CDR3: TGTGCCACCAGTGATTTGGGAGACGCCAGGGTGGAGACCCAGTACTTC. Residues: CATSDLGDARVETQYF.

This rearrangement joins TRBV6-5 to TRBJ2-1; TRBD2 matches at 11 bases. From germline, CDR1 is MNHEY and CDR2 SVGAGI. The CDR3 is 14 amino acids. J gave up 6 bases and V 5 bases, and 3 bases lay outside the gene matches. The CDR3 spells CASSLAGGTNEQFF. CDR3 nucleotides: TGTGCCAGCAGTCTAGCGGGAGGAACCAATGAGCAGTTCTTC.

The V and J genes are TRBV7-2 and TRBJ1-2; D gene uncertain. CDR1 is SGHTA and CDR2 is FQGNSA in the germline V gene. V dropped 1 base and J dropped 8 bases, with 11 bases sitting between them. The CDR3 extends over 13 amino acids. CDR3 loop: CASSLGAREGYTF. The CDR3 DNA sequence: TGTGCCAGCAGCTTAGGGGCAAGAGAGGGCTACACCTTC.

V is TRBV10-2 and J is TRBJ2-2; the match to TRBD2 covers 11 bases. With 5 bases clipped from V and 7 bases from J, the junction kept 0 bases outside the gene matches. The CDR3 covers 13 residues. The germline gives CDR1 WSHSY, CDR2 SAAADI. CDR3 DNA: TGCGCCAGCAGTACTAGCGGGAGCGGGGAGCTGTTTTTT. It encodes CASSTSGSGELFF.

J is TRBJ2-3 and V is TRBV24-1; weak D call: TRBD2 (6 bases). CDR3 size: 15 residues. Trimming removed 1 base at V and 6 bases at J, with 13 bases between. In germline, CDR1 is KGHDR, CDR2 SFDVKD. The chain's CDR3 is CATSDLRDSVDTQYF. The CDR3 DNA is TGTGCCACCAGTGATTTACGGGACTCTGTGGATACGCAGTATTTT.

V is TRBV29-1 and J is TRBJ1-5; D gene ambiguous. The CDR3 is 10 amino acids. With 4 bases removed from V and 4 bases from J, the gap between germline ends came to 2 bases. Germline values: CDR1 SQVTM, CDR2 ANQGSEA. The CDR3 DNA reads TGCAGCGTTGCGAATCAGCCCCAGCATTTT. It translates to CSVANQPQHF.

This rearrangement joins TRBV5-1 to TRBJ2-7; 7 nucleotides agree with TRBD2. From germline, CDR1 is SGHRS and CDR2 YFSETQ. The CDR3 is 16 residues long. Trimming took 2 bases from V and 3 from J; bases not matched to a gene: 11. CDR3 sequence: CASSLIEGGALYEQYF. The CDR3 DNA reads TGCGCCAGCAGCTTAATAGAGGGAGGGGCCCTCTACGAGCAGTACTTC.

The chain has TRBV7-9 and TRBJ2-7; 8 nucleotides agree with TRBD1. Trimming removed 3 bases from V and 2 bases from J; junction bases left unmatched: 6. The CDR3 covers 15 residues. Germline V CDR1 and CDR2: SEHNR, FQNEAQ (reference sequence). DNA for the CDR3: TGTGCCAGCAGCTTGGTAGTGGACAGGGCCTACGAGCAGTACTTC. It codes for CASSLVVDRAYEQYF.

The CDR3 here is CASSGQRLAGTHYEQYF. In DNA, the CDR3 is TGTGCCAGCAGCGGCCAGCGACTAGCGGGGACCCACTACGAGCAGTACTTC. The chain employs TRBV5-6 and TRBJ2-7, with 11 bases that match TRBD2. CDR1 SGHDT and CDR2 YYEEEE come from the germline V gene. The V and J ends lost 4 bases and 3 bases, in that order; junction bases with no gene match: 12. This CDR3 is built from 17 residues.

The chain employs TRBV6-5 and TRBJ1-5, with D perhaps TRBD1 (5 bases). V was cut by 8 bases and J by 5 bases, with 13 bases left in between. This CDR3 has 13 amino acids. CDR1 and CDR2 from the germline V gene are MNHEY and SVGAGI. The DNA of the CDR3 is TGTGCCAGCGGAGGGACCCTCGATCAGCCCCAGCATTTT. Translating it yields CASGGTLDQPQHF.

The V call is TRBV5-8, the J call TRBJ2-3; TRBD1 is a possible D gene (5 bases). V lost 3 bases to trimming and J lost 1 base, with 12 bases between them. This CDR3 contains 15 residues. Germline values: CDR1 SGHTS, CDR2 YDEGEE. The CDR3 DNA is TGTGCCAGCAGCTGGGGCCAGGTCGGCACAGATACGCAGTATTTT. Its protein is CASSWGQVGTDTQYF.

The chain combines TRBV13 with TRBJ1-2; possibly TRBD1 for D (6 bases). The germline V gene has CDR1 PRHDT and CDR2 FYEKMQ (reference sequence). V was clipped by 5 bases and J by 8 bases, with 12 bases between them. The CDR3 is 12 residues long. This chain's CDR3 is CASSTTGYGYTF. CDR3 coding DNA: TGTGCCAGCAGCACCACAGGGTACGGCTACACCTTC.

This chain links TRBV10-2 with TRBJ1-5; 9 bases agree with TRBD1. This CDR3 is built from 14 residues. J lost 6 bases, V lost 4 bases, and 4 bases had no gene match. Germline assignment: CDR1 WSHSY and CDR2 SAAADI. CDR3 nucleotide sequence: TGCGCCAGCAGTGGGACAGGGGAGAGTCAGCCCCAGCATTTT. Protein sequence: CASSGTGESQPQHF.

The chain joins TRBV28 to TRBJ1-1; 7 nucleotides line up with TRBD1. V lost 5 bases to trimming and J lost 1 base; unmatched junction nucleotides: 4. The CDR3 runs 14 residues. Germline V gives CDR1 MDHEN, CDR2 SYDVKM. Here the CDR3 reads CASSTGQSNTEAFF. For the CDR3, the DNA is TGTGCCAGCAGTACGGGACAGTCGAACACTGAAGCTTTCTTT.

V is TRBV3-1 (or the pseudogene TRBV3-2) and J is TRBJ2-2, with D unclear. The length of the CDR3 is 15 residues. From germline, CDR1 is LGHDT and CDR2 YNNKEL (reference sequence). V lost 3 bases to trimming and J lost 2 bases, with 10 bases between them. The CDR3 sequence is CASSHWQLNTGELFF. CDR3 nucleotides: TGTGCCAGCAGCCATTGGCAGTTAAACACCGGGGAGCTGTTTTTT.

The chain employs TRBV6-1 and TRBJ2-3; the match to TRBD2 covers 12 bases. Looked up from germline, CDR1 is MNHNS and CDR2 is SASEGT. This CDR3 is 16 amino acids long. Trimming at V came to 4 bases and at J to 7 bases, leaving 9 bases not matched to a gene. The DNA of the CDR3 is TGTGCCAGCAGTGTGTTGCTAGCGGGGGGGCTAAATACGCAGTATTTT. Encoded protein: CASSVLLAGGLNTQYF.

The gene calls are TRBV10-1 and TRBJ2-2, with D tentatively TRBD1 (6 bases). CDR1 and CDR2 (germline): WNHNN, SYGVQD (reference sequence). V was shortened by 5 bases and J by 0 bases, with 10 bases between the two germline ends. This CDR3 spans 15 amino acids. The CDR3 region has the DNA TGCGCCAGCAGTCGAGGACAGCCGAACACCGGGGAGCTGTTTTTT. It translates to CASSRGQPNTGELFF.

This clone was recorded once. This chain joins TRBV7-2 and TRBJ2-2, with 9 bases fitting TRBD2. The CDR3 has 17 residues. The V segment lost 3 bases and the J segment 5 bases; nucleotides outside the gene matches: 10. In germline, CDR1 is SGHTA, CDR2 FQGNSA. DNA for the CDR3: TGTGCCAGCAGCTTTGATGTTCTAGCGGGACTGACCGGGGAGCTGTTTTTT. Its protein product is CASSFDVLAGLTGELFF.

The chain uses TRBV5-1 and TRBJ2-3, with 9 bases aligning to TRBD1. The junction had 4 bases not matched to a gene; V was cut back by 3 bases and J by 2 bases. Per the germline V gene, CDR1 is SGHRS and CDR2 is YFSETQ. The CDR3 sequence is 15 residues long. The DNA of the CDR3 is TGCGCCAGCAGCTCAGGACAGGGGACCACAGATACGCAGTATTTT. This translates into CASSSGQGTTDTQYF.

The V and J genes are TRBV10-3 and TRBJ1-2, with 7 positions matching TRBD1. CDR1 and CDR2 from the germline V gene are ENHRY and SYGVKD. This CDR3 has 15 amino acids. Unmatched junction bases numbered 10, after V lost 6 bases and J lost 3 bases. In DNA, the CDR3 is TGTGCCATCAGCGCCGACAGGGACGGATACTATGGCTACACCTTC. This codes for CAISADRDGYYGYTF.

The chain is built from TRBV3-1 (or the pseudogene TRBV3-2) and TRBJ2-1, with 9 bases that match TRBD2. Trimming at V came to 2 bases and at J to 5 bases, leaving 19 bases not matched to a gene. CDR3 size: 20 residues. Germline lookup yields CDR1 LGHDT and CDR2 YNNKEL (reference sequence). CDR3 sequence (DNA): TGTGCCAGCAGCCAACCCTGGGGTAACAAGGTAGCGGGGGCGAACAATGAGCAGTTCTTC. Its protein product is CASSQPWGNKVAGANNEQFF.

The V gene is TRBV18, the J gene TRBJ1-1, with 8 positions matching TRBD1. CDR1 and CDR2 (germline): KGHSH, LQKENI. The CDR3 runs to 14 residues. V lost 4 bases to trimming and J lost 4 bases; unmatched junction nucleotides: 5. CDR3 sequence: CASSQGQGRTEAFF. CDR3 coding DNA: TGTGCCAGCTCACAAGGACAGGGACGCACTGAAGCTTTCTTT.

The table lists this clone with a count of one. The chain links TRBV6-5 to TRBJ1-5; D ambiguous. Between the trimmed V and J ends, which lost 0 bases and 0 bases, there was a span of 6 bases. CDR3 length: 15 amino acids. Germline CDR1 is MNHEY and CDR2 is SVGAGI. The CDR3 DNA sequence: TGTGCCAGCAGTTACTCGGTAGATAGCAATCAGCCCCAGCATTTT. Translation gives CASSYSVDSNQPQHF.

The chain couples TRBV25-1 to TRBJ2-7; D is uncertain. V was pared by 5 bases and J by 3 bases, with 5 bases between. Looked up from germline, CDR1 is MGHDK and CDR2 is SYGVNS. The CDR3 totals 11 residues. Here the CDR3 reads CASSTLYEQYF. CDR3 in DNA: TGTGCCAGCAGTACTCTCTACGAGCAGTACTTC.